The 12 T cell receptor beta chains below come from one sample, sequenced in a study of blood T cell repertoires in COVID-19. Only in-frame clones appear in the TCRdb table, and some are missing; sequencing was by immunoSEQ multiplex PCR. This sample has 70,000 or so clones, with about nine tenths found just once. Material: peripheral blood. These receptors were obtained from a man aged 65 to 85 with active or convalescent COVID-19.

This clone is a singleton in its sample. V and J are TRBV7-9 and TRBJ2-3; 7 bases line up with TRBD2. The trim removed 4 bases at V and 0 bases at J, leaving 13 bases unmatched. Germline CDR1 reads SEHNR; CDR2 reads FQNEAQ (reference sequence). CDR3 size: 18 residues. CDR3 nucleotides: TGTGCCAGCAGCTCACCCGGAGGCGGGAGTTTAAGCACAGATACGCAGTATTTT. Translating gives CASSSPGGGSLSTDTQYF.

The V call is TRBV19, the J call TRBJ1-1, with D tentatively TRBD1 (5 bases). This CDR3 comprises 19 residues. Between the trimmed V and J ends, which lost 3 bases and 0 bases, there was a span of 23 bases. CDR1 is LNHDA, CDR2 SQIVND, per germline (reference sequence). CDR3 residues: CASSIGRQGLSFMNTEAFF. In nucleotides, the CDR3 is TGTGCCAGTAGTATTGGTCGGCAGGGACTCTCTTTCATGAACACTGAAGCTTTCTTT.

This clone was observed a single time. CDR3 coding DNA: TGTGCCAGCAGTTTCACAGACTCCAGGGGGGGCTACACCTTC. Translating it yields CASSFTDSRGGYTF. The chain employs TRBV28 and TRBJ1-2, with 7 bases matching TRBD1. V gave up 3 bases and J gave up 8 bases; unmatched junction bases: 9. The CDR3 is 14 amino acids. Looked up from germline, CDR1 is MDHEN and CDR2 is SYDVKM.

The J gene is TRBJ2-1, the V gene TRBV5-1; 10 positions match TRBD2. Germline assignment: CDR1 SGHRS and CDR2 YFSETQ. CDR3 size: 17 residues. V gave up 1 base and J gave up 0 bases; unmatched junction bases: 4. CDR3 amino acids: CASSLSPSGSSYNEQFF. DNA of the CDR3: TGCGCCAGCAGCTTGTCCCCTAGCGGGAGCTCCTACAATGAGCAGTTCTTC. Based on the CDR3 plus reference TRBV5-1 and TRBJ2-1, the full variable domain is KAGVTQTPRYLIKTRGQQVTLSCSPISGHRSVSWYQQTPGQGLQFLFEYFSETQRNKGNFPGRFSGRQFSNSRSEMNVSTLELGDSALYLCASSLSPSGSSYNEQFFGPGTRLTVL.

The table lists this clone with a few counts. The genes are TRBV11-2 and TRBJ1-4; D is possibly TRBD1 (5 bases). The V gene lost 2 bases and the J gene lost 7 bases, with 23 bases spanning the gap. Germline V gene sequence: CDR1 SGHAT, CDR2 FQNNGV. CDR3 length equals 18 residues. DNA of the CDR3: TGTGCCAGCAGCTTACCACTCGCTCAGGGAGGGGATAGTGAAAAACTGTTTTTT. It encodes CASSLPLAQGGDSEKLFF. The complete variable domain, with remaining parts taken from reference TRBV11-2 and TRBJ1-4, reads EAGVAQSPRYKIIEKRQSVAFWCNPISGHATLYWYQQILGQGPKLLIQFQNNGVVDDSQLPKDRFSAERLKGVDSTLKIQPAKLEDSAVYLCASSLPLAQGGDSEKLFFGSGTQLSVL.

The chain recombines TRBV6-1 with TRBJ2-2; 10 nucleotides align to TRBD2. There are 15 residues in the CDR3. Per germline, CDR1 MNHNS and CDR2 SASEGT. Germline trimming cut 2 bases from V and 5 bases from J; bases unmatched to any gene: 2. The CDR3 bases are TGTGCCAGCAGTGAACTAGCGGGAGTTACCGGGGAGCTGTTTTTT. Amino acid sequence: CASSELAGVTGELFF.

The chain joins TRBV7-9 to TRBJ1-1; D is possibly TRBD1 (5 bases). Trimming cost V 8 bases and J 9 bases, with 16 bases left between them. CDR1 SEHNR and CDR2 FQNEAQ come from the germline V gene (reference sequence). The CDR3 has 12 amino acids. The CDR3 sequence is CASLGQGNQAFF. The DNA for the CDR3 is TGTGCCAGCCTGGGGCAGGGAAATCAAGCTTTCTTT.

CDR3 coding DNA: TGCGCCAGCAGCTCTGGGACAGGGGGGACTGGAAACACCATATATTTT. Translating it yields CASSSGTGGTGNTIYF. This sequence joins TRBV5-1 and TRBJ1-3; TRBD1 matches 11 bases. Germline CDR1 reads SGHRS; CDR2 reads YFSETQ. The V gene end was trimmed by 3 bases and the J gene end by 2 bases; junction bases not matched to a gene: 4. The CDR3 is made up of 16 amino acids.

The chain is built from TRBV30 and TRBJ1-4; 11 bases agree with TRBD1. Germline trimming cut 3 bases from V and 10 bases from J; bases unmatched to any gene: 1. Germline V gives CDR1 GTSNPN, CDR2 SVGIG (reference sequence). This CDR3 contains 12 residues. This chain's CDR3 is CAWRGTGGKLFF. CDR3 bases: TGTGCCTGGAGGGGGACAGGGGGAAAACTGTTTTTT.

This clone turned up a few times. The rearrangement uses TRBV28 and TRBJ2-1; TRBD1 agrees at 8 bases. The V segment lost 6 bases and the J segment 7 bases; nucleotides outside the gene matches: 5. Germline CDR1 is MDHEN and CDR2 is SYDVKM. The CDR3 is 13 amino acids. CDR3 region: CASSLTGDNEQFF. The CDR3 region has the DNA TGTGCCAGCAGCCTGACAGGGGATAATGAGCAGTTCTTC.

The chain carries TRBV19 and TRBJ1-5, with 12 positions matching TRBD1. Germline CDR1 and CDR2: LNHDA and SQIVND (reference sequence). With 3 bases clipped from V and 7 bases from J, the junction kept 7 bases outside the gene matches. The CDR3 totals 16 residues. CDR3 sequence (DNA): TGTGCCAGTAGTATGAGGGGACAGGGGGCAAGGCAGCCCCAGCATTTT. Translating gives CASSMRGQGARQPQHF.

This clone was seen a few times. This chain joins TRBV21-1 and TRBJ1-4; the table's D call, TRBD1, was not checked against the DNA. TRBV21-1 is a recognized pseudogene. The CDR3 spans 14 residues. CDR3 residues: CASSKPATNEKLFF. The CDR3 nucleotides are TGTGCCAGCAGCAAACCAGCAACTAATGAAAAACTGTTTTTT.